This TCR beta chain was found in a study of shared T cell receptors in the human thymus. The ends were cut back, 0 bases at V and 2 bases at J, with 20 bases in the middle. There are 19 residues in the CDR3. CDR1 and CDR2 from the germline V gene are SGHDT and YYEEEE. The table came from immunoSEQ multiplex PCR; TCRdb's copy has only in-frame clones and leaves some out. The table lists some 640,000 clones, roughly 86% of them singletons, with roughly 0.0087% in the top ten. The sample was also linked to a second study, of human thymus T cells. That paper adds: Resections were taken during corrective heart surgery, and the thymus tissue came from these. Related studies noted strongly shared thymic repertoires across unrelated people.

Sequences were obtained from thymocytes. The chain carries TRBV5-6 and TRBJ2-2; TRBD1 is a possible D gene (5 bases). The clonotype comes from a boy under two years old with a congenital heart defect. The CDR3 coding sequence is TGTGCCAGCAGCTTGGAGGGGCGAAGAAGGGGCAATAACACCGGGGAGCTGTTTTTT. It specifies CASSLEGRRRGNNTGELFF.